Listed here are 13 T cell receptor beta chains from one sample, sequenced in a study of blood T cell repertoires in COVID-19. The table came from immunoSEQ multiplex PCR; TCRdb's copy has only in-frame clones and leaves some out. This repertoire shows tens of thousands of clones, around 80% found once; its top ten account for roughly 5.3%. The sample comprised peripheral blood. The receptors were gathered from a man in his fifties with active COVID-19.

As DNA, the CDR3 is TGTGCCTGGAGTGAGGGGGCAGGGAGGAATTCACCCCTCCACTTT. It encodes CAWSEGAGRNSPLHF. V and J are TRBV30 and TRBJ1-6; 7 bases map to TRBD1. The length of the CDR3 is 15 residues. V lost 1 base, J lost 7 bases, and 7 bases stayed unmatched. Per the germline V gene, CDR1 is GTSNPN and CDR2 is SVGIG (reference sequence).

V and J are TRBV2 and TRBJ2-1, with D tentatively TRBD2 (6 bases). Germline loops: CDR1 SNHLY, CDR2 FYNNEI. Trimming took 4 bases from V and 6 from J, leaving 13 bases between them. This CDR3 has 14 residues. CDR3 protein: CASSVVREVNEQFF. CDR3 nucleotides: TGTGCCAGCAGTGTGGTAAGGGAGGTCAATGAGCAGTTCTTC.

This chain uses TRBV10-2 with TRBJ1-1, with D unclear. V was shortened by 3 bases and J by 5 bases, with 10 bases between the two germline ends. There are 13 residues in the CDR3. Germline V gene sequence: CDR1 WSHSY, CDR2 SAAADI. CDR3: CASSDGEGTEAFF. The CDR3 coding sequence is TGCGCCAGCAGTGACGGGGAGGGAACTGAAGCTTTCTTT.

The genes are TRBV6-1 and TRBJ2-3, with TRBD1 matching 11 bases. Germline CDR1 and CDR2: MNHNS and SASEGT. The CDR3 contains 16 residues. The ends lost 2 bases at V and 2 bases at J; junction bases unmatched: 3. The CDR3: CASSEWDRGTTDTQYF. The CDR3 nucleotides are TGTGCCAGCAGTGAATGGGACAGGGGGACCACAGATACGCAGTATTTT.

CDR3: CASRTSGRLGEQFF. CDR3 in DNA: TGTGCCAGTCGGACTAGCGGGAGACTCGGTGAGCAGTTCTTC. The V gene is TRBV6-6, the J gene TRBJ2-1; 13 nucleotides line up with TRBD2. The trim removed 9 bases at V and 9 bases at J, leaving 8 bases unmatched. CDR3 length: 14 amino acids. The germline V gene has CDR1 MNHNY and CDR2 SVGAGI (reference sequence).

The chain has TRBV7-8 and TRBJ2-5; the match to TRBD1 covers 8 bases. The V segment lost 5 bases and the J segment 2 bases; nucleotides outside the gene matches: 7. The CDR3 length is 15 residues. Germline CDR1 is SGHVS and CDR2 is FQNEAQ. The CDR3 region is CASSGFRGLQETQYF. In DNA, the CDR3 is TGTGCCAGCAGCGGCTTCAGGGGGCTACAAGAGACCCAGTACTTC.

This clone appeared a single time. The chain combines TRBV15 with TRBJ1-4; TRBD1 might be the D (5 bases). The CDR3 loop spans 18 amino acids. Germline loops: CDR1 LNHNV, CDR2 YYDKDF (reference sequence). The ends were cut back, 0 bases at V and 0 bases at J, with 14 bases in the middle. CDR3 sequence: CATSRDGAQFATNEKLFF. Written as DNA, the CDR3 is TGTGCCACCAGCAGAGATGGGGCGCAGTTTGCAACTAATGAAAAACTGTTTTTT.

The V call is TRBV6-1, the J call TRBJ1-1; D may be TRBD1 (5 bases). This CDR3 region has 14 residues. The germline V gene has CDR1 MNHNS and CDR2 SASEGT. V shed 2 bases and J shed 1 base, with 8 bases lying between them. The CDR3 region has the DNA TGTGCCAGCAGTGAACTGGGGGGGAACACTGAAGCTTTCTTT. The encoded protein is CASSELGGNTEAFF.

The J gene is TRBJ2-5, the V gene TRBV4-2; 8 positions match TRBD2. V dropped 4 bases and J dropped 6; count of bases not matched to a gene: 7. The CDR3 has 14 residues. Germline loops: CDR1 LGHNA, CDR2 YNFKEQ. DNA of the CDR3: TGTGCCAGCAGCCGAGGGACTAGTGAACAGACCCAGTACTTC. Its translation: CASSRGTSEQTQYF.

CDR3 residues: CASSNEGTLNTEAFF. For the CDR3, the DNA is TGTGCCAGCAGCAACGAAGGGACATTGAACACTGAAGCTTTCTTT. The genes are TRBV6-5 and TRBJ1-1; possible D gene TRBD1, 6 bases. Germline values: CDR1 MNHEY, CDR2 SVGAGI. The germline V and J ends were trimmed by 6 bases and 0 bases, with 14 bases remaining between them. The CDR3 spans 15 residues.

J is TRBJ2-3 and V is TRBV28, with 8 positions matching TRBD2. The junction had 18 bases not matched to a gene; V was cut back by 6 bases and J by 4 bases. The CDR3 contains 18 residues. Germline V CDR1 and CDR2: MDHEN, SYDVKM. In DNA form, the CDR3 reads TGTGCCAGCAGGAAGTCCGTTGTCGGCGGGAGGTCGGCAGATACGCAGTATTTT. Protein sequence: CASRKSVVGGRSADTQYF.

This chain connects TRBV12-3 or TRBV12-4 to TRBJ1-5; no reliable D call. The CDR3 spans 12 residues. Deletions cut 7 bases from V and 0 bases from J, with 4 bases between. The CDR3 sequence is CASTLSNQPQHF. CDR3 in DNA: TGTGCCAGCACCCTTAGCAATCAGCCCCAGCATTTT.

This clone was seen a single time. V usage is TRBV10-2 and J usage is TRBJ2-4; TRBD2 might be the D (6 bases). The CDR3 loop spans 15 amino acids. The germline V gene encodes CDR1 WSHSY and CDR2 SAAADI. Trimming took 6 bases from V and 0 from J, leaving 12 bases between them. The CDR3 reads CASRGRDLAKNIQYF. Written as DNA, the CDR3 is TGCGCCAGCAGGGGTAGGGACTTAGCCAAAAACATTCAGTACTTC.